A single T cell receptor (beta chain) is shown here with its context. These data originate in a study of shared clonotypes between healthy human individuals. With 4 bases clipped from V and 2 bases from J, the junction kept 7 bases outside the gene matches. CDR3 size: 16 residues. Germline-derived CDR1 and CDR2 are SEHNR and FQNEAQ (reference sequence). This table comes from immunoSEQ multiplex PCR, and its TCRdb copy is limited to in-frame clones, with some not included. The sample lists about 680,000 clones; 92% were seen once. Naive CD8 isolation took CD45RO-negative cells positively selected for CCR7 and excluded terminally differentiated effector memory CD45RA+ cells.

The clonotype originates from a man aged 30-40 years in good health. The sample taken for sequencing was naive CD8+ T cells sorted from blood. This sequence joins TRBV7-9 and TRBJ2-5; 10 bases are shared with TRBD1. CDR3 DNA: TGTGCCAGCAGCTCACAGGACAGGGGGGTTCAAGAGACCCAGTACTTC. Translated, it gives CASSSQDRGVQETQYF. Complete variable domain (other parts from reference TRBV7-9 and TRBJ2-5): DTGVSQNPRHKITKRGQNVTFRCDPISEHNRLYWYRQTLGQGPEFLTYFQNEAQLEKSRLLSDRFSAERPKGSFSTLEIQRTEQGDSAMYLCASSSQDRGVQETQYFGPGTRLLVL.